The rows below give T cell receptor beta chains drawn from one sample of a study of control samples from healthy donors and cancer patients. Sequencing used immunoSEQ multiplex PCR; TCRdb keeps in-frame clones, though not all of them. Among some 120,000 clones listed, roughly 87% were seen once. The sample comprised blood. The receptors were gathered from a young man in good health. Each CDR3 is given with its conserved first and last residue. D genes are given only for firm matches. Only part of the rows carry a size: once, few, many, or a class if the clone is expanded.

CDR3aa: CARSPGGSTDEQFF
CDR3nt: TGTGCCAGAAGCCCGGGGGGTAGCACGGATGAGCAGTTCTTC
d_gene: TRBD2
v_gene: TRBV5-3
abundance: NA
j_gene: TRBJ2-1

CDR3aa: CASSQVAALGELFF
CDR3nt: TGTGCCAGCAGCCAAGTAGCCGCGCTCGGGGAGCTGTTTTTT
d_gene: NA
v_gene: TRBV3-1/TRBV3-2
abundance: NA
j_gene: TRBJ2-2

CDR3aa: CASSDRGGLAEDQETQYF
CDR3nt: TGTGCCAGCAGTGATCGGGGGGGACTAGCGGAAGATCAAGAGACCCAGTACTTC
d_gene: TRBD2
v_gene: TRBV2
abundance: NA
j_gene: TRBJ2-5

CDR3aa: CASSPGEVRSYEQYF
CDR3nt: TGTGCCAGCAGCCCTGGAGAGGTCCGCTCCTACGAGCAGTACTTC
d_gene: NA
v_gene: TRBV5-6
abundance: NA
j_gene: TRBJ2-7

CDR3aa: CASSSRGAGLTDTQYF
CDR3nt: TGTGCCAGCAGCTCCCGGGGAGCGGGACTCACAGATACGCAGTATTTT
d_gene: TRBD2
v_gene: TRBV7-2
abundance: once
j_gene: TRBJ2-3

CDR3aa: CASSLAPGLANTYNEQFF
CDR3nt: TGTGCCAGCAGCTTAGCCCCAGGACTAGCGAACACCTACAATGAGCAGTTCTTC
d_gene: TRBD2
v_gene: TRBV11-3
abundance: NA
j_gene: TRBJ2-1

CDR3aa: CASSLFHRGRSGEQFF
CDR3nt: TGTGCCAGCAGCTTATTCCACAGGGGGCGTAGCGGGGAGCAGTTCTTC
d_gene: TRBD1
v_gene: TRBV7-3
abundance: NA
j_gene: TRBJ2-1

CDR3aa: CASHLRGGTGTDTQYF
CDR3nt: TGTGCCAGTCACTTAAGAGGGGGGACCGGCACAGATACGCAGTATTTT
d_gene: NA
v_gene: TRBV19
abundance: NA
j_gene: TRBJ2-3

CDR3aa: CASSVGGVNYGYTF
CDR3nt: TGTGCCAGCAGCGTAGGAGGGGTTAACTATGGCTACACCTTC
d_gene: NA
v_gene: TRBV9
abundance: medium-sized
j_gene: TRBJ1-2

CDR3aa: CASSPSARNTGELFF
CDR3nt: TGTGCCAGCAGCCCTAGCGCCCGGAACACCGGGGAGCTGTTTTTT
d_gene: NA
v_gene: TRBV2
abundance: NA
j_gene: TRBJ2-2

CDR3aa: CASSPSSSNQPQHF
CDR3nt: TGTGCCAGCAGCCCCTCTTCGAGCAATCAGCCCCAGCATTTT
d_gene: NA
v_gene: TRBV9
abundance: NA
j_gene: TRBJ1-5

CDR3aa: CSVAFSGTFSYYEQYF
CDR3nt: TGCAGCGTTGCCTTTTCCGGGACATTTTCCTACTACGAGCAGTACTTC
d_gene: NA
v_gene: TRBV29-1
abundance: NA
j_gene: TRBJ2-7

CDR3aa: CASSTEPTGTSGIKDEQFF
CDR3nt: TGTGCCAGTAGTACCGAGCCCACCGGGACTAGCGGGATTAAAGATGAGCAGTTCTTC
d_gene: TRBD2
v_gene: TRBV19
abundance: NA
j_gene: TRBJ2-1

CDR3aa: CASSQHSGNTYEQYF
CDR3nt: TGTGCCAGCAGCCAACATAGCGGGAACACCTACGAGCAGTACTTC
d_gene: TRBD2
v_gene: TRBV4-2
abundance: NA
j_gene: TRBJ2-7

CDR3aa: CASSQVKNPIRQNSPLHF
CDR3nt: TGCGCCAGCAGCCAAGTTAAGAACCCTATTAGGCAGAATTCACCCCTCCACTTT
d_gene: NA
v_gene: TRBV4-3
abundance: NA
j_gene: TRBJ1-6

CDR3aa: CASSSGRGSEQYF
CDR3nt: TGTGCCAGTAGTAGCGGCAGAGGTTCCGAGCAGTACTTC
d_gene: NA
v_gene: TRBV19
abundance: NA
j_gene: TRBJ2-7

CDR3aa: CASSQGGQSNQPQHF
CDR3nt: TGTGCCAGCTCTCAGGGGGGGCAGAGCAATCAGCCCCAGCATTTT
d_gene: TRBD1
v_gene: TRBV4-2
abundance: NA
j_gene: TRBJ1-5

CDR3aa: CASSIRRTGFQETQYF
CDR3nt: TGTGCCAGTAGTATTAGGCGGACTGGATTCCAAGAGACCCAGTACTTC
d_gene: NA
v_gene: TRBV19
abundance: NA
j_gene: TRBJ2-5

CDR3aa: CASSVGATGNTEAFF
CDR3nt: TGTGCCAGCAGCGTAGGGGCTACTGGGAACACTGAAGCTTTCTTT
d_gene: NA
v_gene: TRBV9
abundance: NA
j_gene: TRBJ1-1

CDR3aa: CAWSVLFPRGLSYEQYF
CDR3nt: TGTGCCTGGAGTGTATTGTTCCCCAGGGGGCTTAGCTACGAGCAGTACTTC
d_gene: TRBD1
v_gene: TRBV30
abundance: NA
j_gene: TRBJ2-7

CDR3aa: CASSFNAQETQYF
CDR3nt: TGTGCCAGCAGTTTCAACGCTCAAGAGACCCAGTACTTC
d_gene: NA
v_gene: TRBV27
abundance: few
j_gene: TRBJ2-5

CDR3aa: CASSSGHYSGANVLTF
CDR3nt: TGCGCCAGCAGCTCGGGACACTACTCTGGGGCCAACGTCCTGACTTTC
d_gene: NA
v_gene: TRBV5-1
abundance: NA
j_gene: TRBJ2-6

CDR3aa: CASSELTGDGANVLTF
CDR3nt: TGTGCCAGCAGCGAGCTCACAGGGGACGGGGCCAACGTCCTGACTTTC
d_gene: TRBD1
v_gene: TRBV5-6
abundance: once
j_gene: TRBJ2-6

CDR3aa: CASSQTYNEQFF
CDR3nt: TGTGCCAGCAGCCAAACCTACAATGAGCAGTTCTTC
d_gene: NA
v_gene: TRBV5-4
abundance: few
j_gene: TRBJ2-1

CDR3aa: CAWSSAGQQETQYF
CDR3nt: TGTGCCTGGAGTAGTGCGGGGCAGCAAGAGACCCAGTACTTC
d_gene: NA
v_gene: TRBV30
abundance: once
j_gene: TRBJ2-5

CDR3aa: CAWILTGGMGYTF
CDR3nt: TGTGCCTGGATCCTAACAGGGGGTATGGGCTACACCTTC
d_gene: TRBD1
v_gene: TRBV30
abundance: NA
j_gene: TRBJ1-2

CDR3aa: CASSQDKEWTEAFF
CDR3nt: TGTGCCAGCAGCCAAGATAAGGAGTGGACTGAAGCTTTCTTT
d_gene: NA
v_gene: TRBV4-2
abundance: NA
j_gene: TRBJ1-1

CDR3aa: CASSQFRTTNEKLFF
CDR3nt: TGTGCCAGCAGCCAATTCAGGACGACTAATGAAAAACTGTTTTTT
d_gene: NA
v_gene: TRBV3-1/TRBV3-2
abundance: NA
j_gene: TRBJ1-4

CDR3aa: CASSQVVGTSGYEQYF
CDR3nt: TGTGCCAGCAGCCAAGTTGTTGGGACTAGCGGCTACGAGCAGTACTTC
d_gene: TRBD2
v_gene: TRBV4-2
abundance: NA
j_gene: TRBJ2-7

CDR3aa: CASSQSRAGGGSDTQYF
CDR3nt: TGTGCCAGCAGTCAATCAAGAGCGGGAGGGGGCTCAGATACGCAGTATTTT
d_gene: TRBD2
v_gene: TRBV7-8
abundance: NA
j_gene: TRBJ2-3

CDR3aa: CASSLPDRGIYEQFF
CDR3nt: TGTGCCAGCAGTTTACCCGACAGGGGGATATATGAGCAGTTCTTC
d_gene: TRBD1
v_gene: TRBV2
abundance: NA
j_gene: TRBJ2-1

CDR3aa: CASSPSGGKETQYF
CDR3nt: TGTGCCAGCAGCCCGTCAGGGGGCAAAGAGACCCAGTACTTC
d_gene: TRBD1
v_gene: TRBV9
abundance: few
j_gene: TRBJ2-5

CDR3aa: CASSQDFWGRALPETQYF
CDR3nt: TGTGCCAGCAGCCAAGATTTTTGGGGTCGTGCCCTCCCAGAGACCCAGTACTTC
d_gene: NA
v_gene: TRBV3-1/TRBV3-2
abundance: NA
j_gene: TRBJ2-5

CDR3aa: CASSLVRIGGGVGNEQFF
CDR3nt: TGCGCCAGCAGCTTGGTTCGGATAGGGGGAGGGGTTGGGAATGAGCAGTTCTTC
d_gene: NA
v_gene: TRBV5-1
abundance: few
j_gene: TRBJ2-1

CDR3aa: CAWSVLVSIYNEQFF
CDR3nt: TGTGCCTGGAGTGTACTGGTCAGCATCTACAATGAGCAGTTCTTC
d_gene: NA
v_gene: TRBV30
abundance: NA
j_gene: TRBJ2-1

CDR3aa: CASSLGLRPENTEAFF
CDR3nt: TGTGCCAGCAGCTTGGGACTCCGTCCCGAAAACACTGAAGCTTTCTTT
d_gene: NA
v_gene: TRBV5-8
abundance: NA
j_gene: TRBJ1-1

CDR3aa: CASSVGPSDSGNTIYF
CDR3nt: TGTGCCAGCAGCGTAGGTCCCAGTGACTCTGGAAACACCATATATTTT
d_gene: NA
v_gene: TRBV9
abundance: NA
j_gene: TRBJ1-3

CDR3aa: CSASLPTDRVPGELFF
CDR3nt: TGCAGTGCGAGTCTACCAACGGACAGGGTCCCCGGGGAGCTGTTTTTT
d_gene: TRBD1
v_gene: TRBV20-1
abundance: NA
j_gene: TRBJ2-2

CDR3aa: CASSLEGSGGQETQYF
CDR3nt: TGCGCCAGCAGCTTGGAAGGATCGGGAGGTCAAGAGACCCAGTACTTC
d_gene: TRBD2
v_gene: TRBV5-1
abundance: once
j_gene: TRBJ2-5

CDR3aa: CASSLVTSGSINYEQYF
CDR3nt: TGCGCCAGCAGCTTGGTTACTAGCGGGAGTATCAACTACGAGCAGTACTTC
d_gene: TRBD2
v_gene: TRBV5-1
abundance: NA
j_gene: TRBJ2-7

CDR3aa: CASSRSGGDYEQYF
CDR3nt: TGTGCCAGCAGTCGTAGCGGGGGGGACTACGAGCAGTACTTC
d_gene: TRBD2
v_gene: TRBV6-5
abundance: NA
j_gene: TRBJ2-7

CDR3aa: CAWSVQRGTEAFF
CDR3nt: TGTGCCTGGAGTGTACAAAGGGGGACTGAAGCTTTCTTT
d_gene: NA
v_gene: TRBV30
abundance: NA
j_gene: TRBJ1-1

CDR3aa: CATSDFGGTNTGELFF
CDR3nt: TGTGCCACCAGTGATTTTGGCGGGACGAACACCGGGGAGCTGTTTTTT
d_gene: NA
v_gene: TRBV24-1
abundance: once
j_gene: TRBJ2-2

CDR3aa: CASSFNGRVPGYGYTF
CDR3nt: TGTGCCAGCAGCTTTAATGGTCGGGTCCCGGGCTATGGCTACACCTTC
d_gene: NA
v_gene: TRBV7-2
abundance: once
j_gene: TRBJ1-2

CDR3aa: CSAFASGELFF
CDR3nt: TGCAGCGCCTTTGCAAGTGGGGAGCTGTTTTTT
d_gene: NA
v_gene: TRBV29-1
abundance: NA
j_gene: TRBJ2-2

CDR3aa: CASSLVAGNEQFF
CDR3nt: TGTGCCAGCAGCTTAGTCGCGGGGAATGAGCAGTTCTTC
d_gene: NA
v_gene: TRBV11-3
abundance: NA
j_gene: TRBJ2-1

CDR3aa: CASSDSGGFQGYTF
CDR3nt: TGTGCCAGCAGTGACAGTGGCGGCTTTCAAGGCTACACCTTC
d_gene: NA
v_gene: TRBV6-4
abundance: NA
j_gene: TRBJ1-2

CDR3aa: CASSPLDRGGQPQHF
CDR3nt: TGTGCCAGCAGTCCACTGGACAGGGGTGGTCAGCCCCAGCATTTT
d_gene: TRBD1
v_gene: TRBV27
abundance: NA
j_gene: TRBJ1-5

CDR3aa: CASSLVLGDIQYF
CDR3nt: TGCGCCAGCAGCTTGGTTTTGGGGGACATTCAGTACTTC
d_gene: NA
v_gene: TRBV5-1
abundance: NA
j_gene: TRBJ2-4

CDR3aa: CASSPGPVGGEQFF
CDR3nt: TGTGCCAGCAGCCCCGGGCCTGTAGGGGGTGAGCAGTTCTTC
d_gene: NA
v_gene: TRBV7-8
abundance: NA
j_gene: TRBJ2-1

CDR3aa: CASTPGGYTDTQYF
CDR3nt: TGTGCCAGCACCCCGGGGGGTTACACAGATACGCAGTATTTT
d_gene: TRBD2
v_gene: TRBV9
abundance: NA
j_gene: TRBJ2-3

CDR3aa: CASSRDAVDRDNSPLHF
CDR3nt: TGTGCCAGCAGCCGGGACGCAGTGGACAGGGATAATTCACCCCTCCACTTT
d_gene: TRBD1
v_gene: TRBV5-4
abundance: NA
j_gene: TRBJ1-6

CDR3aa: CASSQVSFRTSGRYEQYF
CDR3nt: TGCGCCAGCAGCCAAGTCTCGTTTAGGACTAGCGGGAGGTACGAGCAGTACTTC
d_gene: TRBD2
v_gene: TRBV4-1
abundance: NA
j_gene: TRBJ2-7

CDR3aa: CASSSGFEQFF
CDR3nt: TGTGCCAGCAGTTCGGGTTTCGAGCAGTTCTTC
d_gene: NA
v_gene: TRBV6-2/TRBV6-3
abundance: NA
j_gene: TRBJ2-1

CDR3aa: CASSLSDRGWTEAFF
CDR3nt: TGTGCCAGCAGTTTATCCGACAGAGGATGGACTGAAGCTTTCTTT
d_gene: NA
v_gene: TRBV27
abundance: NA
j_gene: TRBJ1-1

CDR3aa: CASSNDIRDQPQHF
CDR3nt: TGTGCCAGCAGCAACGACATCCGGGATCAGCCCCAGCATTTT
d_gene: NA
v_gene: TRBV21-1
abundance: NA
j_gene: TRBJ1-5

CDR3aa: CASSPTDYEQYF
CDR3nt: TGTGCCAGCAGCCCTACAGATTACGAGCAGTACTTC
d_gene: NA
v_gene: TRBV7-9
abundance: NA
j_gene: TRBJ2-7

CDR3aa: CASSQVQGGLADTQYF
CDR3nt: TGTGCCAGCAGCCAAGTACAGGGCGGGTTGGCAGATACGCAGTATTTT
d_gene: NA
v_gene: TRBV14
abundance: NA
j_gene: TRBJ2-3

CDR3aa: CASIWGTEAFF
CDR3nt: TGTGCCAGCATATGGGGGACTGAAGCTTTCTTT
d_gene: NA
v_gene: TRBV27
abundance: NA
j_gene: TRBJ1-1

CDR3aa: CSVEGQTGSGANVLTF
CDR3nt: TGCAGCGTTGAGGGTCAAACGGGCTCTGGGGCCAACGTCCTGACTTTC
d_gene: NA
v_gene: TRBV29-1
abundance: NA
j_gene: TRBJ2-6